This T cell receptor (beta chain) comes out of a study of blood T cell repertoires in COVID-19. The protocol was immunoSEQ multiplex PCR, while the TCRdb copy is restricted to in-frame clones and leaves out a portion. The sample records approximately 290,000 clones, approximately 90% being singletons. The length of the CDR3 is 15 residues. CDR1 and CDR2 (germline): LNHDA, SQIVND (reference sequence). Trimming took 6 bases from V and 10 from J, leaving 19 bases between them. The sample was peripheral blood. This chain joins TRBV19 and TRBJ1-6; D call uncertain. This clonotype was sampled from a man aged 25-40 years with acute or convalescent COVID-19. As DNA, the CDR3 is TGTGCCAGTAGACCCCGCCCGGCGGCGGGCTCACCCCTCCACTTT. This sequence encodes CASRPRPAAGSPLHF.